The 26 T cell receptor beta chains reported below all come from one sample, sequenced in a study of blood T cell repertoires in COVID-19. Generated by immunoSEQ multiplex PCR, the TCRdb table keeps only in-frame clones and is missing some. The sample carries under 150,000 clones, 88% recorded once. Sequenced input: peripheral blood. Receptors originate from a woman aged 70-85 years who had recovered from COVID-19.

The chain combines TRBV24-1 with TRBJ2-7; the match to TRBD1 covers 11 bases. The CDR3 spans 16 residues. Germline loops: CDR1 KGHDR, CDR2 SFDVKD. V shed 3 bases and J 4 bases; nucleotides not matched to a gene: 7. The chain's CDR3 is CATSDPGTGGNYEQYF. The CDR3 DNA sequence: TGTGCCACCAGTGATCCAGGGACAGGGGGAAATTACGAGCAGTACTTC.

J is TRBJ2-4 and V is TRBV10-3, with 16 bases lining up with TRBD2. V shed 6 bases and J 5 bases; nucleotides not matched to a gene: 4. Germline-derived CDR1 and CDR2 are ENHRY and SYGVKD. The length of the CDR3 is 16 residues. The CDR3 DNA is TGTGCCATCAGGCCGGGACTAGCGGGAGGGGAAAACATTCAGTACTTC. Translating gives CAIRPGLAGGENIQYF.

The count of this clone is one. The chain employs TRBV6-2 or TRBV6-3 and TRBJ1-2; 7 bases agree with TRBD1. Germline CDR1 MNHEY, CDR2 SVGEGT. With 6 bases clipped from V and 3 bases from J, the junction kept 10 bases outside the gene matches. The CDR3 is made up of 15 amino acids. CDR3 region: CASSKQGTTDYGYTF. The CDR3 bases are TGTGCCAGCAGCAAACAGGGGACGACGGACTATGGCTACACCTTC.

V gene TRBV5-4 combines with J gene TRBJ2-4; 10 nucleotides agree with TRBD1. Trimming took 0 bases from V and 6 from J; bases not matched to a gene: 3. CDR1 is SGHNT and CDR2 is YYREEE in the germline V gene (reference sequence). There are 15 residues in the CDR3. This chain's CDR3 is CASSLGGTGVNIQYF. CDR3 DNA sequence: TGTGCCAGCAGCTTGGGGGGGACAGGGGTAAACATTCAGTACTTC.

This chain uses TRBV4-2 with TRBJ1-5; 9 bases agree with TRBD1. Per germline, CDR1 LGHNA and CDR2 YNFKEQ. V shed 0 bases and J 6 bases; nucleotides not matched to a gene: 6. The CDR3 covers 16 residues. The CDR3 spells CASSQDVGQGSQPQHF. In nucleotides, the CDR3 is TGTGCCAGCAGCCAAGATGTGGGACAGGGTAGTCAGCCCCAGCATTTT.

V gene TRBV4-3 combines with J gene TRBJ1-3, with unresolved D. Germline CDR1 and CDR2: LGHNA and YSLEER. V shed 0 bases and J shed 2 bases, with 8 bases lying between them. The CDR3 length is 15 residues. The CDR3 DNA reads as TGCGCCAGCAGCCAAGACAGTCCCCCTGGAAACACCATATATTTT. Translation gives CASSQDSPPGNTIYF.

The chain employs TRBV18 and TRBJ2-1; 13 bases are a match to TRBD2. The J segment lost 4 bases and the V segment lost 1 base, leaving 1 base of the junction unmatched. This CDR3 comprises 16 residues. Germline assignment: CDR1 KGHSH and CDR2 LQKENI. CDR3 in amino acids: CASSPQGLAGYNEQFF. The DNA of the CDR3 is TGTGCCAGCTCACCACAGGGACTAGCGGGGTACAATGAGCAGTTCTTC.

The CDR3 DNA follows: TGTGCCAGCAGCTTTACACTAAACACTGAAGCTTTCTTT. Its translation is CASSFTLNTEAFF. This chain connects TRBV7-2 to TRBJ1-1; D is uncertain. Germline assignment: CDR1 SGHTA and CDR2 FQGNSA. CDR3 size: 13 residues. Trimming removed 3 bases from V and 2 bases from J, with 7 bases in between. Drawing the rest from reference TRBV7-2 and TRBJ1-1, the complete variable domain is GAGVSQSPSNKVTEKGKDVELRCDPISGHTALYWYRQSLGQGLEFLIYFQGNSAPDKSGLPSDRFSAERTGGSVSTLTIQRTQQEDSAVYLCASSFTLNTEAFFGQGTRLTVV.

This clone was recorded a few times. This chain uses TRBV5-1 with TRBJ2-7; TRBD1 agrees at 8 bases. Germline-derived CDR1 and CDR2 are SGHRS and YFSETQ. Losses at the gene ends were 0 bases for V and 1 base for J; bases not matched to a gene: 6. This CDR3 is built from 16 residues. The CDR3 coding sequence is TGCGCCAGCAGCTTGGCGACAGGGGTTTCTTCCTACGAGCAGTACTTC. It specifies CASSLATGVSSYEQYF.

V usage is TRBV3-1 (or the pseudogene TRBV3-2) and J usage is TRBJ1-4; D is ambiguous. CDR3 size: 17 residues. The V gene's germline CDR1 is LGHDT and CDR2 YNNKEL (reference sequence). Between the trimmed V and J ends, which lost 6 bases and 5 bases, there was a span of 22 bases. The CDR3 nucleotides are TGTGCCAGCAGTCCCAAGAGGGTGACCGGGCGGAATGAAAAACTGTTTTTT. Amino acid sequence: CASSPKRVTGRNEKLFF.

This chain connects TRBV7-3 to TRBJ2-7; the D gene is possibly TRBD1 (6 bases). The ends were cut back, 3 bases at V and 0 bases at J, with 12 bases in the middle. The CDR3 sequence is 15 residues long. CDR1 is SGHTA and CDR2 is FQGTGA in the germline V gene. In DNA, the CDR3 is TGTGCCAGCAGCTTCAGGGGCCCCAGCTCCTACGAGCAGTACTTC. Its protein is CASSFRGPSSYEQYF.

In this sample, this clone turned up a few times. The chain is built from TRBV20-1 and TRBJ1-5; 7 bases line up with TRBD1. The V gene end was trimmed by 3 bases and the J gene end by 7 bases; junction bases not matched to a gene: 6. Germline CDR1 DFQATT, CDR2 SNEGSKA (reference sequence). This CDR3 is built from 13 residues. The CDR3 spells CSASTDRAQPQHF. The CDR3, as DNA: TGCAGTGCTAGTACAGACAGGGCCCAGCCCCAGCATTTT.

The chain links TRBV7-9 to TRBJ2-1; TRBD2 matches 14 bases. CDR1 SEHNR and CDR2 FQNEAQ come from the germline V gene (reference sequence). The CDR3 covers 16 residues. J was trimmed by 10 bases and V by 4 bases; bases with no gene match: 9. The CDR3 bases are TGTGCCAGCAGCTCTCAGGGACTAGCGGGGGATGGGGAGCAGTTCTTC. Translating it yields CASSSQGLAGDGEQFF.

V usage is TRBV3-1 (or the pseudogene TRBV3-2) and J usage is TRBJ1-4; no clear D gene. With 5 bases removed from V and 0 bases from J, the gap between germline ends came to 10 bases. In germline, CDR1 is LGHDT, CDR2 YNNKEL (reference sequence). The CDR3 runs 15 residues. The CDR3 loop is CASSSLGATNEKLFF. In DNA form, the CDR3 reads TGTGCCAGCAGCTCCCTCGGTGCAACTAATGAAAAACTGTTTTTT.

The chain employs TRBV7-9 and TRBJ1-1; a weak D match, TRBD1 (5 bases). Germline V lookup: CDR1 SEHNR, CDR2 FQNEAQ (reference sequence). V lost 5 bases, J lost 6 bases, and 13 bases lay in between. The CDR3 is 13 amino acids. The CDR3, as DNA: TGTGCCAGCAGCCCCCGAGCGGGGGCTGAAGCTTTCTTT. This codes for CASSPRAGAEAFF.

This clone was seen a single time. This CDR3 reads CASSPGGETQYF. As DNA, the CDR3 is TGTGCCAGCAGCCCGGGAGGGGAGACCCAGTACTTC. The chain is built from TRBV5-4 and TRBJ2-5; 8 nucleotides line up with TRBD2. This CDR3 region has 12 residues. Germline lookup yields CDR1 SGHNT and CDR2 YYREEE (reference sequence). With 4 bases clipped from V and 5 bases from J, the junction kept 1 base outside the gene matches.

V usage is TRBV2 and J usage is TRBJ2-5, with D tentatively TRBD2 (7 bases). Germline assignment: CDR1 SNHLY and CDR2 FYNNEI. The CDR3 has 18 amino acids. V was shortened by 2 bases and J by 2 bases, with 21 bases between the two germline ends. The CDR3 loop is CASSERGGWQAGQETQYF. The CDR3 DNA follows: TGTGCCAGCAGTGAAAGGGGGGGGTGGCAGGCCGGGCAAGAGACCCAGTACTTC.

This clone was counted between two and nine times. The chain links TRBV7-9 to TRBJ1-6; possibly TRBD1 for D (6 bases). CDR1 is SEHNR, CDR2 FQNEAQ, per germline (reference sequence). The CDR3 totals 16 residues. Trimming shortened V by 7 bases and J by 7 bases, and 20 bases separated the two germline ends. CDR3 region: CASNSFAGTSNSPLHF. CDR3 DNA: TGTGCCAGCAACTCCTTCGCCGGGACATCGAATTCACCCCTCCACTTT.

The chain couples TRBV5-1 to TRBJ1-1; possible D gene TRBD1, 5 bases. The ends were cut back, 2 bases at V and 3 bases at J, with 14 bases in the middle. The CDR3 covers 15 residues. Per germline, CDR1 SGHRS and CDR2 YFSETQ. The CDR3 is CASSFAGSGDTEAFF. CDR3 in DNA: TGCGCCAGCAGCTTCGCAGGGTCGGGGGACACTGAAGCTTTCTTT.

The CDR3 region is CASSQDRATDTQYF. The CDR3 region has the DNA TGTGCCAGCAGCCAAGATAGAGCGACAGATACGCAGTATTTT. This chain uses TRBV3-1 (or the pseudogene TRBV3-2) with TRBJ2-3; no clear D. Per the germline V gene, CDR1 is LGHDT and CDR2 is YNNKEL (reference sequence). This CDR3 has 14 amino acids. Trimming removed 0 bases from V and 3 bases from J, with 7 bases in between.

The CDR3 DNA follows: TGTGCCAGCAGCGTAGCTGGGCTCCTTAGCACAGATACGCAGTATTTT. Translated: CASSVAGLLSTDTQYF. V gene TRBV9 combines with J gene TRBJ2-3; D gene uncertain. The CDR3 is 16 residues long. The germline gives CDR1 SGDLS, CDR2 YYNGEE. Trimming took off 0 bases at V and 0 bases at J, with 11 bases between the two ends. The variable domain in full, completed from reference TRBV9 and TRBJ2-3, reads DSGVTQTPKHLITATGQRVTLRCSPRSGDLSVYWYQQSLDQGLQFLIQYYNGEERAKGNILERFSAQQFPDLHSELNLSSLELGDSALYFCASSVAGLLSTDTQYFGPGTRLTVL.

This clone was observed a few times. J is TRBJ1-6 and V is TRBV5-6, with 7 bases fitting TRBD1. This CDR3 region has 13 residues. Per the germline V gene, CDR1 is SGHDT and CDR2 is YYEEEE. J was trimmed by 8 bases and V by 4 bases; bases with no gene match: 3. In DNA form, the CDR3 reads TGTGCCAGCAGCCCACAGGGGTATTCACCCCTCCACTTT. Amino acids: CASSPQGYSPLHF.

The chain combines TRBV9 with TRBJ1-2; a weak D match, TRBD1 (5 bases). Trimming removed 2 bases at V and 5 bases at J, with 10 bases between. The CDR3 loop spans 13 amino acids. Per the germline V gene, CDR1 is SGDLS and CDR2 is YYNGEE. For the CDR3, the DNA is TGTGCCAGCAGCGTCTCGGGGGGTTATGGCTACACCTTC. Its translation: CASSVSGGYGYTF. The full variable domain, completed using reference TRBV9 and TRBJ1-2, is DSGVTQTPKHLITATGQRVTLRCSPRSGDLSVYWYQQSLDQGLQFLIQYYNGEERAKGNILERFSAQQFPDLHSELNLSSLELGDSALYFCASSVSGGYGYTFGSGTRLTVV.

This chain connects TRBV4-3 to TRBJ2-1; 7 bases map to TRBD2. Trimming cost V 3 bases and J 15 bases; bases outside gene matches: 17. Looked up from germline, CDR1 is LGHNA and CDR2 is YSLEER. This CDR3 is built from 15 residues. The CDR3 bases are TGCGCCAGCAGCCAGGTCCTAACTAGCGCCCGTATACTGTTCTTC. It codes for CASSQVLTSARILFF.

V gene TRBV13 combines with J gene TRBJ2-3, with 8 bases fitting TRBD2. This CDR3 contains 15 residues. V lost 1 base to trimming and J lost 5 bases; unmatched junction nucleotides: 5. CDR1 PRHDT and CDR2 FYEKMQ come from the germline V gene (reference sequence). CDR3 loop: CASSLAGGAGDTQYF. In nucleotides, the CDR3 is TGTGCCAGCAGCTTAGCCGGGGGGGCTGGAGATACGCAGTATTTT.

The chain combines TRBV7-2 with TRBJ2-7, with 7 positions matching TRBD1. The V and J ends lost 2 bases and 7 bases, in that order; junction bases with no gene match: 14. The CDR3 consists of 16 residues. From germline, CDR1 is SGHTA and CDR2 FQGNSA. In nucleotides, the CDR3 is TGTGCCAGCAGCTTATCAGGGACAGCTACTTTCGGGGAGCAGTACTTC. Its protein is CASSLSGTATFGEQYF.